Detailed here is one T cell receptor (beta chain). These data belong to a study of T cell changes during pregnancy in multiple sclerosis. Germline CDR1 SGHVS, CDR2 FQNEAQ. The CDR3 runs to 15 residues. The germline V and J ends were trimmed by 3 bases and 5 bases, with 16 bases remaining between them. The table came from immunoSEQ multiplex PCR; TCRdb's copy has only in-frame clones and leaves some out. Altogether roughly 40,000 clones are present, around 92% being singletons, with the ten largest covering just under 0.5%. The clonotype was recovered from a female donor in good health, enrolled as a control in a pregnancy study. The sequencing used CD4+ T cells from peripheral blood mononuclear cells, collected in the second trimester of pregnancy. The chain uses TRBV7-8 and TRBJ1-2, with D perhaps matching TRBD1 (5 bases). CDR3 region: CASSFSSTEAYGYTF. The CDR3 nucleotides are TGTGCCAGCAGCTTTTCATCGACAGAAGCATATGGCTACACCTTC.